The rows below give T cell receptor beta chains drawn from one sample of a study of human T cells and chemical hapten exposure. One entry per CDR3 protein results from TCRdb running MiXCR on the RACE reads. The sample includes about 92,000 distinct CDR3 sequences, approximately 11% of them seen just once. The specimen was whole blood, collected in connection with sensitization to the hapten diphenylcyclopropenone (DPC). The receptor source for this set is a woman aged 30 to 39 with alopecia areata. Some clones in this sample may be carry-over from other donors' samples. Each CDR3 is given with its conserved first and last residue. The D gene is left open where the match is weak. Only some rows state a clone size, as once, few, many or a class for expanded clones.

j_call	d_call	v_call	clone_size	cdr3_nt	cdr3_aa
TRBJ2-1	NA	TRBV6-2/TRBV6-3	many	TGTGCCAGCAGTTACTCCCAGGGGCGGACCTCCTACAATGAGCAGTTCTTC	CASSYSQGRTSYNEQFF
TRBJ2-7	TRBD1	TRBV20-1	few	TGCAGTGCTTGGGACAGGTTAAGCTCCTACGAGCAGTACTTC	CSAWDRLSSYEQYF
TRBJ1-5	TRBD1	TRBV20-1	many	TGCAGTGCTAGTCGGGGACAGGGGGTTCAGCCCCAGCATTTT	CSASRGQGVQPQHF
TRBJ2-1	NA	TRBV24-1	NA	TGTGCCACCAGTGATTTCTCGGCCGATGAGCAGTTCTTC	CATSDFSADEQFF
TRBJ2-2	NA	TRBV5-1	many	TGCGCCAGCAGCTTTGGGGCCGGGGAGCTGTTTTTT	CASSFGAGELFF
TRBJ2-7	NA	TRBV20-1	many	TGCAGTGCTCGGAAGTACGAGCAGTACTTC	CSARKYEQYF
TRBJ1-1	TRBD1	TRBV7-9	few	TGTGCCAGCAGCTTCCTGGGGACAGGGGAGGTGAGCGCTTTCTTT	CASSFLGTGEVSAFF
TRBJ1-2	TRBD1	TRBV11-2	many	TGTGCCAGCAGCTTTGGGACAGCGAACTATGGCTACACCTTC	CASSFGTANYGYTF
TRBJ1-6	NA	TRBV11-2	NA	TGTGCCAGCAGCTTAGAGCAGTCACCCCTCCACTTT	CASSLEQSPLHF
TRBJ2-3	TRBD1	TRBV20-1	NA	TGCAGTGCCCCCCGGGACAGGGTTGGCGCTACGCAGTATTTT	CSAPRDRVGATQYF
TRBJ2-6	NA	TRBV10-2	many	TGCGCCAGCAGTGATTGGGGCGGTGGGGCCAACGTCCTGACTTTC	CASSDWGGGANVLTF